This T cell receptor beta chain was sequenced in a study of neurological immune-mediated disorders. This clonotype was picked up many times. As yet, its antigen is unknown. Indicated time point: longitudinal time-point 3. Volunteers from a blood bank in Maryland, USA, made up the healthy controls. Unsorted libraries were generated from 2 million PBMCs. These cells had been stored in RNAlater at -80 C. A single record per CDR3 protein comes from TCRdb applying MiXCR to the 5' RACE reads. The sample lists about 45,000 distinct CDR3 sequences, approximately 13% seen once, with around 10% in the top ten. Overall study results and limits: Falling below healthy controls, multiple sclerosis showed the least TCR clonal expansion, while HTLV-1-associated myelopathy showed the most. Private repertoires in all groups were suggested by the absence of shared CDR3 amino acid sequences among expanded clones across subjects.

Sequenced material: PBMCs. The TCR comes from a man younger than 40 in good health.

CDR3 in DNA: TGTGCCAGCAGCGGACTAGCCGATCACAATGAGCAGTTCTTC. Protein product: CASSGLADHNEQFF. V and J are TRBV7-9 and TRBJ2-1; TRBD2 matches at 8 bases. Germline values: CDR1 SEHNR, CDR2 FQNEAQ (reference sequence). V trimming: 5 bases; J trimming: 5 bases; junction bases outside the gene matches: 5. The CDR3 extends over 14 amino acids.